These T cell receptor beta chains were read from a single sample in a study of regulatory T cells in long-lasting Graves disease. TCRdb reanalysed the multiplex PCR reads using MiXCR and keeps one entry per CDR3 protein. Of 520,000 or so distinct CDR3 sequences detected, around 12% appear once; the ten largest clones hold 8% to 10%. Separately, the same data were catalogued under a study of T cells in Graves' hyperthyroidism and ophthalmopathy.

The specimen was peripheral blood mononuclear cells (PBMCs), collected at new diagnosis, from a patient treated with antithyroid drugs. The origin of the receptors is a woman between 25 and 40 years old with Graves disease. CDR3s include the opening cysteine and the closing phenylalanine or tryptophan. The order of the fields is CDR3 length, D gene, V gene, J gene, clone size, CDR3 protein, CDR3 DNA. D genes are given only for firm matches. Size tells how often a clone was seen (once, few, many) or the class of an expanded clone, and some rows leave it out.

cdr3_length: 15
d_call: TRBD2
v_call: TRBV19
j_call: TRBJ2-3
clone_size: .
cdr3_aa: CASSPLSGVTDTQYF
cdr3_nt: TGTGCCAGTAGTCCCTTGAGCGGGGTTACAGATACGCAGTATTTT

cdr3_length: 14
d_call: .
v_call: TRBV2
j_call: TRBJ1-2
clone_size: many
cdr3_aa: CASSERTDIYGYTF
cdr3_nt: TGTGCCAGCAGTGAAAGGACAGACATATATGGCTACACCTTC

cdr3_length: 16
d_call: TRBD1
v_call: TRBV10-2
j_call: TRBJ1-2
clone_size: many
cdr3_aa: CASSESQTGVVYGYTF
cdr3_nt: TGCGCCAGCAGTGAGTCGCAGACAGGGGTGGTCTATGGCTACACCTTC

cdr3_length: 16
d_call: .
v_call: TRBV19
j_call: TRBJ1-1
clone_size: many
cdr3_aa: CASSMDSVSGNTEAFF
cdr3_nt: TGTGCCAGTAGTATGGATTCGGTTTCTGGGAACACTGAAGCTTTCTTT

cdr3_length: 14
d_call: TRBD1
v_call: TRBV10-1
j_call: TRBJ2-1
clone_size: .
cdr3_aa: CASSGGQMYNEQFF
cdr3_nt: TGCGCCAGCAGTGGGGGACAGATGTACAATGAGCAGTTCTTC

cdr3_length: 13
d_call: .
v_call: TRBV2
j_call: TRBJ1-5
clone_size: once
cdr3_aa: CASSTIPNQPQHF
cdr3_nt: TGTGCCAGCAGTACGATACCGAATCAGCCCCAGCATTTT

cdr3_length: 18
d_call: .
v_call: TRBV18
j_call: TRBJ2-3
clone_size: many
cdr3_aa: CASSPQSASGPSTDTQYF
cdr3_nt: TGTGCCAGCTCACCCCAGAGCGCCAGCGGCCCTAGCACAGATACGCAGTATTTT

cdr3_length: 13
d_call: .
v_call: TRBV12-3/TRBV12-4
j_call: TRBJ2-3
clone_size: many
cdr3_aa: CASTLLHTDTQYF
cdr3_nt: TGTGCCAGCACCTTATTGCACACAGATACGCAGTATTTT

cdr3_length: 15
d_call: .
v_call: TRBV13
j_call: TRBJ2-1
clone_size: many
cdr3_aa: CASSLNLRSYNEQFF
cdr3_nt: TGTGCCAGCAGCTTAAACCTCCGTTCCTACAATGAGCAGTTCTTC

cdr3_length: 15
d_call: .
v_call: TRBV5-1
j_call: TRBJ2-1
clone_size: many
cdr3_aa: CASSLEDLWYNEQFF
cdr3_nt: TGCGCCAGCAGCCTAGAGGACCTCTGGTACAATGAGCAGTTCTTC

cdr3_length: 15
d_call: TRBD2
v_call: TRBV7-2
j_call: TRBJ2-1
clone_size: few
cdr3_aa: CASSLRLAGANEQFF
cdr3_nt: TGTGCCAGCAGCTTAAGGCTAGCGGGAGCCAATGAGCAGTTCTTC

cdr3_length: 14
d_call: TRBD2
v_call: TRBV18
j_call: TRBJ2-7
clone_size: few
cdr3_aa: CASSPRAGVAEQYF
cdr3_nt: TGTGCCAGCTCACCTAGGGCGGGGGTCGCCGAGCAGTACTTC

cdr3_length: 15
d_call: TRBD1
v_call: TRBV3-1
j_call: TRBJ2-1
clone_size: many
cdr3_aa: CASSHRDRGNSEQFF
cdr3_nt: TGTGCCAGCAGCCACCGGGACAGGGGGAATAGTGAGCAGTTCTTC

cdr3_length: 15
d_call: .
v_call: TRBV28
j_call: TRBJ1-5
clone_size: many
cdr3_aa: CASSLATGINQPQHF
cdr3_nt: TGTGCCAGCAGTTTGGCTACAGGAATCAATCAGCCCCAGCATTTT

cdr3_length: 16
d_call: TRBD2
v_call: TRBV5-1
j_call: TRBJ2-7
clone_size: once
cdr3_aa: CASSSGGLAGINEQYF
cdr3_nt: TGCGCCAGCAGCTCGGGAGGACTAGCGGGAATCAACGAGCAGTACTTC

cdr3_length: 16
d_call: TRBD2
v_call: TRBV7-9
j_call: TRBJ2-5
clone_size: .
cdr3_aa: CASSSSASGTRETQYF
cdr3_nt: TGTGCCAGCAGCTCATCGGCTAGCGGGACCCGAGAGACCCAGTACTTC

cdr3_length: 14
d_call: TRBD1
v_call: TRBV5-1
j_call: TRBJ2-7
clone_size: few
cdr3_aa: CASSPDRAAREQYF
cdr3_nt: TGCGCCAGCAGCCCGGACAGGGCGGCGAGGGAGCAGTACTTC

cdr3_length: 14
d_call: .
v_call: TRBV7-9
j_call: TRBJ2-1
clone_size: many
cdr3_aa: CASSFGTEGDEQFF
cdr3_nt: TGTGCCAGCAGCTTCGGGACCGAGGGGGATGAGCAGTTCTTC

cdr3_length: 15
d_call: .
v_call: TRBV18
j_call: TRBJ1-1
clone_size: many
cdr3_aa: CASSPRRDYYTEAFF
cdr3_nt: TGTGCCAGCTCACCTCGACGGGATTATTACACTGAAGCTTTCTTT

cdr3_length: 18
d_call: TRBD2
v_call: TRBV3-1
j_call: TRBJ2-5
clone_size: many
cdr3_aa: CASSQVSLSGGYQETQYF
cdr3_nt: TGTGCCAGCAGCCAAGTTTCACTTAGCGGGGGGTACCAAGAGACCCAGTACTTC

cdr3_length: 13
d_call: .
v_call: TRBV3-1
j_call: TRBJ2-3
clone_size: .
cdr3_aa: CASSHGTTDTQYF
cdr3_nt: TGTGCCAGCAGCCACGGGACTACAGATACGCAGTATTTT

cdr3_length: 15
d_call: .
v_call: TRBV7-8
j_call: TRBJ2-7
clone_size: many
cdr3_aa: CASSFKAGWSYEQYF
cdr3_nt: TGTGCCAGCAGCTTTAAGGCAGGGTGGTCCTACGAGCAGTACTTC

cdr3_length: 16
d_call: TRBD2
v_call: TRBV28
j_call: TRBJ2-7
clone_size: many
cdr3_aa: CASSESTSGWAYEQYF
cdr3_nt: TGTGCCAGCAGTGAATCTACTAGCGGGTGGGCCTACGAGCAGTACTTC

cdr3_length: 11
d_call: .
v_call: TRBV20-1
j_call: TRBJ2-5
clone_size: few
cdr3_aa: CSASGMETQYF
cdr3_nt: TGCAGTGCATCGGGAATGGAGACCCAGTACTTC

cdr3_length: 11
d_call: .
v_call: TRBV19
j_call: TRBJ2-1
clone_size: many
cdr3_aa: CASIKGSRQFF
cdr3_nt: TGTGCCAGTATAAAGGGTTCTCGGCAGTTCTTC

cdr3_length: 13
d_call: TRBD1
v_call: TRBV7-2
j_call: TRBJ1-1
clone_size: few
cdr3_aa: CASSAGQGPEAFF
cdr3_nt: TGTGCCAGCAGCGCGGGACAGGGCCCTGAAGCTTTCTTT

cdr3_length: 12
d_call: TRBD2
v_call: TRBV29-1
j_call: TRBJ2-7
clone_size: many
cdr3_aa: CSAGSGAYEQYF
cdr3_nt: TGCAGCGCCGGAAGCGGGGCGTACGAGCAGTACTTC

cdr3_length: 16
d_call: TRBD2
v_call: TRBV7-2
j_call: TRBJ2-2
clone_size: .
cdr3_aa: CASSYSGRANTGELFF
cdr3_nt: TGTGCCAGCAGCTATAGCGGGAGGGCTAACACCGGGGAGCTGTTTTTT